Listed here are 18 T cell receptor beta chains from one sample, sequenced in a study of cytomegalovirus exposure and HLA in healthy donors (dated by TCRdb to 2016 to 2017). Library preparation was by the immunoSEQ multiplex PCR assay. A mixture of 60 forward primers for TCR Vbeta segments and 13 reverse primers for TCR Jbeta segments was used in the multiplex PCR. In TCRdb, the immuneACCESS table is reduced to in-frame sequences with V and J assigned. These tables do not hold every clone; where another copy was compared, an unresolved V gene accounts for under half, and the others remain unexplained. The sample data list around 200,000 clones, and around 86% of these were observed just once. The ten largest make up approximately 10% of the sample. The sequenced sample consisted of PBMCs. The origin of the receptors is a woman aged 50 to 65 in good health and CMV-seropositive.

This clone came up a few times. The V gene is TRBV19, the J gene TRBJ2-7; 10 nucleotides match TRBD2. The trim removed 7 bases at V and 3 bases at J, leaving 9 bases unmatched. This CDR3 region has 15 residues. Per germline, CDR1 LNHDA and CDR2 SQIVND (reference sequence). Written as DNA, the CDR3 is TGTGCCAGTAAGCCTAGCGGGGGATCTAACTACGAGCAGTACTTC. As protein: CASKPSGGSNYEQYF.

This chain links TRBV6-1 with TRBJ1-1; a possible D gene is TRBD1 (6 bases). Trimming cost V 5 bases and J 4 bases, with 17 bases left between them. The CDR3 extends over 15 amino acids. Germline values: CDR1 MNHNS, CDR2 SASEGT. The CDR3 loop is CASSRGSTGSTEAFF. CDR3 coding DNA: TGTGCCAGCAGTAGGGGATCCACAGGGTCCACTGAAGCTTTCTTT.

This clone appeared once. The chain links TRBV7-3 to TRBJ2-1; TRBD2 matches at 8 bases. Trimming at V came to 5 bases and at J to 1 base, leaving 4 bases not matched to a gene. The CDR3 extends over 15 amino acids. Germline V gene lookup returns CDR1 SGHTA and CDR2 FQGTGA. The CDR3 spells CASSHSGVSYNEQFF. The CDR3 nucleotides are TGTGCCAGCAGCCATAGCGGGGTTTCCTACAATGAGCAGTTCTTC.

The CDR3 sequence: CASSLSGAGAYEQYF. The CDR3 coding sequence is TGCGCCAGCAGCTTGTCCGGAGCGGGGGCCTACGAGCAGTACTTC. The chain employs TRBV5-1 and TRBJ2-7; TRBD2 aligns across 8 bases. Trimming at V came to 1 base and at J to 2 bases, leaving 5 bases not matched to a gene. The CDR3 spans 15 residues. Germline CDR1 is SGHRS and CDR2 is YFSETQ.

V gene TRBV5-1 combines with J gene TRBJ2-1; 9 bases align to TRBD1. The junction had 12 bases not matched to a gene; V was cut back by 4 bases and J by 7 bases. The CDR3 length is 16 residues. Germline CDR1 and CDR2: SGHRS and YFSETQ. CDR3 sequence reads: CASSPRPTGGYNEQFF. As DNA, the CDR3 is TGCGCCAGCAGCCCCCGCCCGACAGGGGGTTATAATGAGCAGTTCTTC.

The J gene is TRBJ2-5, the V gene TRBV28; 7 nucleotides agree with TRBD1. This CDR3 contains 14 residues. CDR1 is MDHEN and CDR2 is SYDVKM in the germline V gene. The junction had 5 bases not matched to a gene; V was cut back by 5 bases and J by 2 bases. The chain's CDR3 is CASSQGQRQETQYF. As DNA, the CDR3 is TGTGCCAGCAGTCAGGGACAGAGACAAGAGACCCAGTACTTC.

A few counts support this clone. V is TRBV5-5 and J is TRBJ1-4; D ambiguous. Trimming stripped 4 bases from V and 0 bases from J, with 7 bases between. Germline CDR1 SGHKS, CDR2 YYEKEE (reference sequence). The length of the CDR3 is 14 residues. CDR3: CASSSGTTNEKLFF. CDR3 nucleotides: TGTGCCAGCAGCAGCGGGACAACTAATGAAAAACTGTTTTTT.

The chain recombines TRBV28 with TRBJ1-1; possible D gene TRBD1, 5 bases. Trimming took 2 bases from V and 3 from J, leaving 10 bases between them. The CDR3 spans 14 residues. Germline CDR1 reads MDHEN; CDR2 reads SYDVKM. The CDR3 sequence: CASSLQGRYTEAFF. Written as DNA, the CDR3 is TGTGCCAGCAGTTTACAGGGTAGATACACTGAAGCTTTCTTT.

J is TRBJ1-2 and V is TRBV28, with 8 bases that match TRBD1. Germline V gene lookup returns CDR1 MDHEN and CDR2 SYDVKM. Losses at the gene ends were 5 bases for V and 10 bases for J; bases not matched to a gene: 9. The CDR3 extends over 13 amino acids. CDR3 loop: CASSADRAYVYTF. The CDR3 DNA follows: TGTGCCAGCAGTGCGGACAGGGCCTACGTCTACACCTTC.

The CDR3 protein is CASSQGGPDTQYF. DNA for the CDR3: TGCGCCAGCAGCCAAGGGGGCCCCGATACGCAGTATTTT. This chain uses TRBV4-1 with TRBJ2-3, with a tentative D call TRBD1 (5 bases). CDR1 MGHRA and CDR2 YSYEKL come from the germline V gene. Trimming took 1 base from V and 6 from J, leaving 8 bases between them. This CDR3 contains 13 residues.

The CDR3 region is CATSRVSTGPYEQYF. CDR3 bases: TGTGCCACCAGCAGGGTTTCGACAGGCCCCTACGAGCAGTACTTC. The rearrangement joins TRBV15 to TRBJ2-7, with D possibly TRBD1 on 6 matching bases. V gave up 3 bases and J gave up 2 bases, with 14 bases separating them. This CDR3 contains 15 residues. Looked up from germline, CDR1 is LNHNV and CDR2 is YYDKDF (reference sequence).

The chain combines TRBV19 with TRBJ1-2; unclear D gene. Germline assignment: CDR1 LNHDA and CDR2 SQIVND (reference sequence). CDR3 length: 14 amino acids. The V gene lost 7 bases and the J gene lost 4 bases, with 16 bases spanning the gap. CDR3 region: CASNSPPNPYGYTF. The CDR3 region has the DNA TGTGCCAGTAACAGTCCACCAAATCCCTATGGCTACACCTTC. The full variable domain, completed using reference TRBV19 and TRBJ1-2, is DGGITQSPKYLFRKEGQNVTLSCEQNLNHDAMYWYRQDPGQGLRLIYYSQIVNDFQKGDIAEGYSVSREKKESFPLTVTSAQKNPTAFYLCASNSPPNPYGYTFGSGTRLTVV.

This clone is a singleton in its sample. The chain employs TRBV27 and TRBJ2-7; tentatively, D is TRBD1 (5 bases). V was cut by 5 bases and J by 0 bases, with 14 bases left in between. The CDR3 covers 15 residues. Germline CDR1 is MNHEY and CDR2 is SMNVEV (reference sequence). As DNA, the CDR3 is TGTGCCAGCAGTCCCGGTTTAGGGGACTCCTACGAGCAGTACTTC. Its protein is CASSPGLGDSYEQYF.

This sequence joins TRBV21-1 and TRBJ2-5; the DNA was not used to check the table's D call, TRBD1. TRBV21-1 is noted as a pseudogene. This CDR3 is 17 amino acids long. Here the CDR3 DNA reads TGTGCCAGCAGCAAAACTTCAGGGTGGAGTCTCCTCGAGACCCAGTACTTC. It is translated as CASSKTSGWSLLETQYF.

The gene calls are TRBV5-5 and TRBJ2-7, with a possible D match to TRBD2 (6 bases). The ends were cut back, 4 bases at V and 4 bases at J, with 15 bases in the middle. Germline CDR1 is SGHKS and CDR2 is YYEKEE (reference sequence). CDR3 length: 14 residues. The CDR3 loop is CASSPVEGRYEQYF. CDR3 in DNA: TGTGCCAGCAGCCCCGTGGAGGGGAGGTACGAGCAGTACTTC.

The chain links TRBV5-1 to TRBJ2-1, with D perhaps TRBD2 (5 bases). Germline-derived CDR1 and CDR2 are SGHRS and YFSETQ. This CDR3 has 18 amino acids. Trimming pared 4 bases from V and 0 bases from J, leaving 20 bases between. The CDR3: CASSKDSLSVSSYNEQFF. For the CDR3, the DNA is TGCGCCAGCAGCAAGGATTCCCTTAGCGTTAGCTCCTACAATGAGCAGTTCTTC.

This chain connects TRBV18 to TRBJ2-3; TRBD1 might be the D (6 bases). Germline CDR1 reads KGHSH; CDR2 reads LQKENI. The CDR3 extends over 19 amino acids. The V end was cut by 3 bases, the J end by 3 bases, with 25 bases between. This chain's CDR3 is CASSPLPGRGRLVTDTQYF. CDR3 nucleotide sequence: TGTGCCAGCTCACCCCTCCCCGGCAGGGGTCGTTTGGTTACAGATACGCAGTATTTT.

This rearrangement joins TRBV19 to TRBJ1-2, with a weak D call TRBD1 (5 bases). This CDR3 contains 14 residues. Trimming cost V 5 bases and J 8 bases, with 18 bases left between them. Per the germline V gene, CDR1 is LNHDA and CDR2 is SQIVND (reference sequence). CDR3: CASSPRRRGAGYTF. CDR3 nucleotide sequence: TGTGCCAGTAGTCCCCGACGAAGGGGCGCGGGCTACACCTTC.